This record covers a single T cell receptor (beta chain). Its antigen is currently not known. No base-level quality is on record; no much larger clone is a single base apart. The data derive from a study of blood T cell repertoires in COVID-19 (TCRdb year 2020). Broadly, across the study: Collaborator samples came from the United States, Italy and Spain and covered acute and convalescent phases of COVID-19. The material from the prospective study consisted of cDNA or gDNA derived from T cells, B-cell-depleted T cells, or PBMCs. Subjects who had been exposed to COVID-19, were actively infected with it, or had recovered from it provided the deeply sampled blood TCRbeta repertoires that made up the dataset. A freely available public database, intended as a resource for researchers studying the immune response to SARS-CoV-2, is where the repertoires were released. Samples came from the ongoing ImmuneRACE study (first 160 participants) plus 1,254 subjects from 6 global collaborators. Sample metadata almost always included a de-identified subject ID, COVID-19 status, age in years and sex. Where available, HLA class I and class II types were taken from metadata supplied by the sample provider and were not determined by assay-based typing.

Whole blood was collected in K2EDTA tubes by collaborating institutions according to the institutions' own protocols. For TCRbeta analysis, collaborators shipped samples in one of three forms: frozen whole blood, isolated PBMCs, or DNA extracted from either of those sample types. What the authors observed across the whole study: How much clinical and demographic metadata was included differed by source and by participant, and the metadata was provided uncurated.

The immunoSEQ Assay, a bias-controlled multiplex PCR, was used to amplify TCRbeta CDR3 regions from genomic DNA. In the source study's methods: The number of nucleated cells in each sample was estimated by amplification of reference gene primers within the assay. To quantify the absolute abundance of each unique TCRbeta CDR3 rearrangement, sequence reads were collapsed and filtered. For each sample, productive Simpson clonality was calculated by taking the square root of Simpson's diversity index across productive rearrangements. This immuneACCESS table, as held by TCRdb, lists in-frame sequences with V and J called but not all clones. Of the missing ones, under half trace to an unresolved V gene in checked studies; the others have no known cause. V, J and clone size reflect that table, while D and trimming were determined from the DNA. For this sample there are some 22,000 clones; about nine tenths appear just once. 15% to 20% of the sample is held by the ten biggest clonotypes.

Sequencing was done on a sample of peripheral blood. The source is a woman of 80 years or more with acute or convalescent COVID-19.

The encoded CDR3 is CASSDDRASYNSPLHF. The nucleotides are TGTGCCAGCAGTGATGACAGGGCCTCCTATAATTCACCCCTCCACTTT. The sequence joins TRBV6-1 to TRBJ1-6; 7 central bases correspond to TRBD1. The CDR3 covers 16 residues, taking in both the cysteine and the phenylalanine. Just CDR3 DNA is preserved here, 48 bases in frame from base 1. Ends trimmed: V by 3 bases, J by 0 bases; bases unmatched to a gene: 2. CDR1 and CDR2, per the germline V gene, are MNHNS and SASEGT.